Listed below are T cell receptor beta chains from one sample, sequenced in a study of T cells in Graves' hyperthyroidism and ophthalmopathy. TCRdb reprocessed the multiplex PCR reads via MiXCR and lists one record per CDR3 protein. The repertoire holds nearly 600,000 distinct CDR3 sequences, approximately 14% seen once, with about 7% in the top ten. Material: blood. These receptors originate from a woman aged 18 to 35 with Graves' ophthalmopathy. CDR3s include the opening cysteine and the closing phenylalanine or tryptophan. The order of the fields is CDR3 length, J gene, D gene, clone size, V gene, CDR3 DNA, CDR3 protein. D genes are given only for firm matches. Clone size is stated in some rows and not others, as once, few, many or a class when expanded.

14,TRBJ1-1,NA,many,TRBV9,TGTGCCAGCAGCGTTTCTCCTGAGGGCACTGAAGCTTTCTTT,CASSVSPEGTEAFF
15,TRBJ2-7,TRBD2,many,TRBV3-1,TGTGCCAGCAGCCGTACTAGCGGGAGGAGGCACGAGCAGTACTTC,CASSRTSGRRHEQYF
15,TRBJ2-1,TRBD2,NA,TRBV7-7,TGTGCTAGCAGCGCAGGGACTAGCGGGGGGGGTGAGCAGTTCTTC,CASSAGTSGGGEQFF
16,TRBJ2-3,NA,few,TRBV7-9,TGTGCCAGCAGCTTAGAGCTTACAGGGCCGTCAAATACGCAGTATTTT,CASSLELTGPSNTQYF
14,TRBJ2-2,TRBD1,many,TRBV12-3/TRBV12-4,TGTGCCAGCAGTTCACGGGACAGGAACGGGGAGCTGTTTTTT,CASSSRDRNGELFF
15,TRBJ2-7,NA,many,TRBV28,TGTGCCAGCAGTTTATTCGGAGAGGCAACCTACGAGCAGTACTTC,CASSLFGEATYEQYF
12,TRBJ1-2,TRBD1,NA,TRBV29-1,TGCAGCATCGACAGGGGGGCGTATGGCTACACCTTC,CSIDRGAYGYTF
20,TRBJ2-7,TRBD2,many,TRBV6-2/TRBV6-3,TGTGCCAGCAGTTACCGCCTGAGAAGCGGGAGGCGCCCTTTCTCCTACGAGCAGTACTTC,CASSYRLRSGRRPFSYEQYF
14,TRBJ1-5,NA,many,TRBV12-3/TRBV12-4,TGTGCCAGCACCCAGCGGAGGGGTAATCAGCCCCAGCATTTT,CASTQRRGNQPQHF
13,TRBJ1-1,NA,many,TRBV6-2/TRBV6-3,TGTGCCAGCAGTAATCAGGGCAACACTGAAGCTTTCTTT,CASSNQGNTEAFF